The present TCR beta chain was sequenced within a study of shared clonotypes between healthy human individuals. Regarding the study as a whole: For sorted subsets, rarefaction showed incomplete sequencing despite large depth. Naive subsets tended to show greater estimated richness than memory subsets.

The V end was cut by 1 base, the J end by 5 bases, with 9 bases between. The CDR3 spans 15 residues. CDR1 is SGHTA, CDR2 FQGNSA, per germline. A word on this clone: Its specificity is not known.

The table came from immunoSEQ multiplex PCR; TCRdb's copy has only in-frame clones and leaves some out. The table lists about 600,000 clones, more than 95% of them singletons. Input material: naive CD4+ T cells sorted from blood. Documented subset: CD45RA+ positively selected. The chain recombines TRBV7-2 with TRBJ1-6; no clear D gene. The origin of this receptor is a woman aged 25 to 39 in good health. The chain's CDR3 is CASSLVARDNSPLHF. As DNA, the CDR3 is TGTGCCAGCAGCTTAGTCGCAAGGGATAATTCACCCCTCCACTTT.